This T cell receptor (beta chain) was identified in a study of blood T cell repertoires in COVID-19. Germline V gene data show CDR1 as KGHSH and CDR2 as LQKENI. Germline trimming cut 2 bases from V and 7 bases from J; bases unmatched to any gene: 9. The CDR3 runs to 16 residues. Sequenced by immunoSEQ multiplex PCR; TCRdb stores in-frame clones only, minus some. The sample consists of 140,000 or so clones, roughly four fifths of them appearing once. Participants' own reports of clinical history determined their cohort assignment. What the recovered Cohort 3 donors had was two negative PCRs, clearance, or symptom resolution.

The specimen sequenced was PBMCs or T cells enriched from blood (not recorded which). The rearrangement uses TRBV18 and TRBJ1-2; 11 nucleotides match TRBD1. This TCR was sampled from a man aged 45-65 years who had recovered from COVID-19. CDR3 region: CASSPRTGGELGGYTF. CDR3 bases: TGTGCCAGCTCACCAAGGACAGGGGGCGAGTTAGGTGGCTACACCTTC.